The rows below give T cell receptor beta chains drawn from one sample of a study of persistence of HIV-infected CD4 T cells. Libraries were prepared by immunoSEQ multiplex PCR; TCRdb keeps only in-frame clonotypes and omits some of them. The data show tens of thousands of clones, roughly 70% seen once. What these receptors recognize is not known. The sequences come from CD4+ T cells sorted from PBMCs after roughly 18-hour stimulation, collected from a patient who received antiretroviral therapy. These receptors originate from an adult man with HIV who was CMV-seropositive. Each CDR3 is given with its conserved first and last residue. The D gene is left open where the match is weak. Clone size appears in some rows only: once, few, many, or a class for an expanded clone.

size	V	D	J	CDR3	DNA
NA	TRBV5-6	TRBD1	TRBJ1-2	CASSYQGAYGYTF	TGTGCCAGCAGTTATCAGGGGGCCTATGGCTACACCTTC
NA	TRBV27	TRBD2	TRBJ2-7	CASSSGLAGTLEQYF	TGTGCCAGCAGTTCCGGACTAGCGGGGACCCTCGAGCAGTACTTC
NA	TRBV20-1	NA	TRBJ2-7	CSASKRADGIYEQYF	TGCAGTGCTAGTAAAAGGGCCGACGGAATCTACGAGCAGTACTTC
few	TRBV29-1	TRBD1	TRBJ1-1	CSVRDRGRVTEAFF	TGCAGCGTTAGGGACAGGGGGCGGGTAACTGAAGCTTTCTTT
NA	TRBV20-1	TRBD2	TRBJ2-1	CSASELAGGYNEQFF	TGCAGTGCTAGTGAGCTAGCGGGGGGTTACAATGAGCAGTTCTTC
NA	TRBV19	NA	TRBJ2-2	CASSIPQSMNTGELFF	TGTGCCAGTAGTATACCCCAGAGTATGAACACCGGGGAGCTGTTTTTT
NA	TRBV28	TRBD1	TRBJ1-6	CASSPRDRANSPLHF	TGTGCCAGCAGTCCCCGGGACAGGGCAAATTCACCCCTCCACTTT
NA	TRBV5-6	NA	TRBJ2-7	CASSRVGPSYEQYF	TGTGCCAGCAGCCGAGTGGGACCGTCCTACGAGCAGTACTTC
NA	TRBV7-9	NA	TRBJ1-5	CASSSDIGNQPQHF	TGTGCCAGCAGCTCCGACATTGGCAATCAGCCCCAGCATTTT
NA	TRBV19	TRBD2	TRBJ2-1	CASRGTSGYNKQFF	TGTGCCAGTAGGGGAACTAGCGGGTACAATAAGCAGTTCTTC
NA	TRBV27	NA	TRBJ1-4	CASSLSRGEKLFF	TGTGCCAGCAGTTTGTCTAGGGGTGAAAAACTGTTTTTT
NA	TRBV6-5	TRBD1	TRBJ1-1	CASSFRTGLNTEAFF	TGTGCCAGCAGTTTCCGGACAGGCTTGAACACTGAAGCTTTCTTT
NA	TRBV5-5	NA	TRBJ2-7	CASSLTLQGMDEQYF	TGTGCCAGCAGCCTAACCCTTCAGGGGATGGACGAGCAGTACTTC
NA	TRBV7-2	NA	TRBJ1-3	CASSSPPVQGNTIYF	TGTGCCAGCAGCTCCCCCCCCGTACAGGGAAACACCATATATTTT
NA	TRBV18	NA	TRBJ1-1	CASSPEVNTEAFF	TGTGCCAGCTCACCAGAGGTGAACACTGAAGCTTTCTTT
NA	TRBV28	NA	TRBJ2-7	CASSFPGPYEQYF	TGTGCCAGCAGTTTTCCTGGGCCCTACGAGCAGTACTTC
NA	TRBV3-1/TRBV3-2	TRBD1	TRBJ1-2	CASSSTGDGYTF	TGTGCCAGCAGCTCTACAGGGGATGGCTACACCTTC
NA	TRBV18	NA	TRBJ2-7	CASSPRGTYEQYF	TGTGCCAGCTCACCCCGAGGGACATACGAGCAGTACTTC